The 5 T cell receptor beta chains below were found in one sample sequenced in a study of CXCR4 blockade with PD-1 therapy in pancreatic cancer. The assay was immunoSEQ multiplex PCR, and TCRdb's table has in-frame clones only and misses some. Of some 8,000 clones in the sample, roughly 55% were seen once. The sample was tumor tissue. The receptor source for this set is a human donor with pancreatic ductal adenocarcinoma.

V and J are TRBV28 and TRBJ2-1; a possible D gene is TRBD2 (7 bases). Per the germline V gene, CDR1 is MDHEN and CDR2 is SYDVKM. This CDR3 region has 14 residues. Deletions cut 5 bases from V and 3 bases from J, with 11 bases between. The CDR3 coding sequence is TGTGCCAGCAGTGTGGGGGGGCTCTACAATGAGCAGTTCTTC. The encoded protein is CASSVGGLYNEQFF.

The chain joins TRBV19 to TRBJ2-7, with 8 bases fitting TRBD2. CDR3 length: 15 amino acids. CDR1 and CDR2 (germline): LNHDA, SQIVND (reference sequence). V gave up 3 bases and J gave up 2 bases; unmatched junction bases: 6. CDR3 region: CASSIAGGPAYEQYF. The CDR3 DNA is TGTGCCAGTAGTATCGCGGGAGGTCCTGCCTACGAGCAGTACTTC.

This chain links TRBV18 with TRBJ1-1, with 9 nucleotides matching TRBD1. V lost 3 bases to trimming and J lost 5 bases; unmatched junction nucleotides: 7. There are 15 residues in the CDR3. Germline CDR1 reads KGHSH; CDR2 reads LQKENI. In nucleotides, the CDR3 is TGTGCCAGCTCACCCCTGGGACAGGGAGAAACTGAAGCTTTCTTT. Its protein product is CASSPLGQGETEAFF.

The rearrangement joins TRBV12-5 to TRBJ2-7; 8 bases are a match to TRBD1. The V segment lost 1 base and the J segment 1 base; nucleotides outside the gene matches: 6. The CDR3 is made up of 16 amino acids. The germline CDR1 and CDR2 sequences are LGHNT and FRNRAP. Written as DNA, the CDR3 is TGTGCTAGTGGTTTGGAAAGACAGGGGCGTTCCTACGAGCAGTACTTC. Translated: CASGLERQGRSYEQYF.

V is TRBV15 and J is TRBJ2-7; tentative D call: TRBD2 (6 bases). Germline lookup yields CDR1 LNHNV and CDR2 YYDKDF (reference sequence). The CDR3 loop spans 14 amino acids. V shed 3 bases and J shed 2 bases, with 11 bases lying between them. The CDR3 DNA reads as TGTGCCACCAGCAGTGGGCGGGGTGCCTACGAGCAGTACTTC. Translated: CATSSGRGAYEQYF.